This TCR beta chain was sequenced during a study of T cells in narcolepsy. This clone was seen a handful of times. Its matching antigen is unknown. Sequencing was performed with immunoSEQ multiplex PCR; in TCRdb, only in-frame clones are kept and a portion is missing. The table has 25,000 or so clones, almost 85% seen once. General study points: HCRT-specific and TRIB2-specific autoreactive clonotypes appeared among same-patient CSF and blood CD4+ clonotypes.

This clonotype originated in a human donor in good health. Material: memory (CD45RA-) CD4+ T cells from blood.

CDR3 bases: TGTGCCAGCAGTTACTTCCGGACAGGCCAAGATGGCTACACCTTC. Residues: CASSYFRTGQDGYTF. V and J are TRBV6-5 and TRBJ1-2, with 7 positions matching TRBD1. The V gene end was trimmed by 1 base and the J gene end by 6 bases; junction bases not matched to a gene: 8. Germline V gene lookup returns CDR1 MNHEY and CDR2 SVGAGI. The CDR3 is made up of 15 amino acids.